The clone carrying this TCR beta chain has just a few counts. Preparing the TCRbeta library involved the use of unique molecular identifiers. Each CDR3 protein is one row after TCRdb ran MiXCR on the PCR reads. The sample comprises over 550,000 distinct CDR3 sequences, under 12% of which are singletons, and roughly 4% rests with the top ten. V lost 0 bases and J lost 3, with 18 bases in between. CDR1 SGHAT and CDR2 FQNNGV come from the germline V gene. The length of the CDR3 is 17 residues. The sample comes from a study of T-cell reconstitution after alpha-beta-depleted transplantation in children. The TCR sequence derives from a human donor who donated a stem cell graft to a child with acute myeloid leukemia. The sample was PBMCs from the stem cell graft donor, taken from the stem cell graft. The chain links TRBV11-2 to TRBJ2-7; D may be TRBD1 or TRBD2 (6 bases each). The CDR3 spells CASSLDSQRRGLYEQYF. The CDR3 coding sequence is TGTGCCAGCAGCTTAGATTCCCAGCGCAGGGGACTCTACGAGCAGTACTTC.